Detailed here is one TCR beta chain. Antigen unknown. The data were obtained in a study of cytomegalovirus exposure and HLA in healthy donors. Study overall: Unique TCRs numbering about 87 million, obtained from HLA-typed donors, made up an early data release.

This PCR relied on a set of 60 Vbeta primers and 13 Jbeta primers. The method was immunoSEQ multiplex PCR; TCRdb's version includes in-frame clones alone and lacks a portion of them. The data contain over 150,000 clones, more than 75% of them singletons. The CDR3 has 14 residues. Germline assignment: CDR1 LGHNT and CDR2 FRNRAP. Trimming removed 2 bases at V and 4 bases at J, with 10 bases between. Study-wide results and limits: Some TCR beta chains (164 of them) were listed as cytomegalovirus-associated. An analysis done earlier found most TCR beta V segments productive about 87% or about 30% of the time.

This TCR was recovered from a man in his thirties or forties in good health and CMV-seropositive. The chain has TRBV12-5 and TRBJ2-3; no clear D. Sequenced material: PBMCs. Here the CDR3 DNA reads TGTGCTAGTGGTTTGTTACTATTTTCAGATACGCAGTATTTT. Its protein is CASGLLLFSDTQYF.